This T cell receptor beta chain was sequenced during a study of T cell repertoires in ileal Crohn's disease. About the research overall: Postoperative therapy was given to about half: around 12 thiopurines, around 17 anti-TNF agents. At postoperative colonoscopy, neoterminal ileum biopsies were taken as M6. Findings and caveats of the study: Compared with CD4 T cells, sorted CD8 cells carried more expanded clones. Within the first postoperative year, endoscopy came at median approximately 6.9 months.

Specified time point: neoterminal ileum biopsy at postoperative endoscopy, about 6 months after surgery. As to this clone: Antigen: not known.

Generated by immunoSEQ multiplex PCR, the TCRdb table keeps only in-frame clones and is missing some. Among roughly 2,700 clones listed, more than 65% were seen once. V lost 2 bases, J lost 4 bases, and 4 bases stayed unmatched. The CDR3 is made up of 15 amino acids. Germline V CDR1 and CDR2: SGHRS, YFSETQ. The material sequenced was ileal tissue. The rearrangement joins TRBV5-1 to TRBJ2-3; TRBD2 matches at 10 bases. This clonotype was obtained from an adult with Crohn's disease. The CDR3, as DNA: TGCGCCAGCAGCTTACAAGCGGGGGGGCCAGATACGCAGTATTTT. Its protein is CASSLQAGGPDTQYF. The complete variable domain, with remaining parts taken from reference TRBV5-1 and TRBJ2-3, reads KAGVTQTPRYLIKTRGQQVTLSCSPISGHRSVSWYQQTPGQGLQFLFEYFSETQRNKGNFPGRFSGRQFSNSRSEMNVSTLELGDSALYLCASSLQAGGPDTQYFGPGTRLTVL.